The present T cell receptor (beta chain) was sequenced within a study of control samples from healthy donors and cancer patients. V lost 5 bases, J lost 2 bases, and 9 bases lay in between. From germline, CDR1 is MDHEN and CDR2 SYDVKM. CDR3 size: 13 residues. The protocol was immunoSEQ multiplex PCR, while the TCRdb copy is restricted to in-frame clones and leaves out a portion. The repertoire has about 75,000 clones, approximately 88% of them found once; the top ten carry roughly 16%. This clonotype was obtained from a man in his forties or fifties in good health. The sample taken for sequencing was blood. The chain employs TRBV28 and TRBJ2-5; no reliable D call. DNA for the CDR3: TGTGCCAGCAGTATAGAAAATCAAGAGACCCAGTACTTC. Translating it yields CASSIENQETQYF.